The next 24 T cell receptor beta chains were all read from a single sample in a study of cytotoxic CD8 clonotypes in ibrutinib-treated CLL. Clones were read by immunoSEQ multiplex PCR, and TCRdb kept only the in-frame ones, dropping some. The sample contains just over 200,000 clones, about three quarters of which appear only once. The sample was PBMCs, taken after 12 months of ibrutinib treatment. These receptors came from a human donor with chronic lymphocytic leukemia.

This chain connects TRBV6-5 to TRBJ1-2; the D is unclear. CDR3 length: 12 amino acids. Trimming took off 4 bases at V and 4 bases at J, with 7 bases between the two ends. The germline V gene encodes CDR1 MNHEY and CDR2 SVGAGI. The CDR3 sequence is CASSSDRYGYTF. The CDR3 bases are TGTGCCAGCAGTTCCGACCGCTATGGCTACACCTTC.

With regard to this clone: One end of the junction fails to match germline, which may point to a read error. The same CDR3 arises from other DNA sequences in this sample as well. The chain links TRBV9 to TRBJ2-3, with TRBD2 matching 9 bases. This CDR3 has 17 amino acids. Germline V gene data show CDR1 as SGDLS and CDR2 as YYNGEE. The CDR3 region is CASSVGETSGPTDTQYF. The CDR3 DNA is TGTGCCAGTAGCGTAGGAGAGACTAGCGGACCCACAGATACGCAGTATTTT.

This rearrangement joins TRBV18 to TRBJ2-7, with TRBD2 as a possible D gene (6 bases). With 5 bases removed from V and 6 bases from J, the gap between germline ends came to 14 bases. The CDR3 runs to 13 residues. The germline CDR1 and CDR2 sequences are KGHSH and LQKENI. The CDR3 sequence is CASSIQRVPEQYF. In nucleotides, the CDR3 is TGTGCCAGCTCAATCCAGCGGGTCCCCGAGCAGTACTTC. The complete variable domain, with remaining parts taken from reference TRBV18 and TRBJ2-7, reads NAGVMQNPRHLVRRRGQEARLRCSPMKGHSHVYWYRQLPEEGLKFMVYLQKENIIDESGMPKERFSAEFPKEGPSILRIQQVVRGDSAAYFCASSIQRVPEQYFGPGTRLTVT.

The V and J genes are TRBV7-6 and TRBJ2-7; D is undetermined. The CDR3 sequence is 16 residues long. Germline assignment: CDR1 SGHVS and CDR2 FNYEAQ. Trimming removed 0 bases at V and 3 bases at J, with 15 bases between. For the CDR3, the DNA is TGTGCCAGCAGCTTAGCGACCCCAAAGTCGAGCTACGAGCAGTACTTC. It translates to CASSLATPKSSYEQYF. Looking up the rest from reference TRBV7-6 and TRBJ2-7 gives the full variable domain: GAGVSQSPRYKVTKRGQDVALRCDPISGHVSLYWYRQALGQGPEFLTYFNYEAQQDKSGLPNDRFSAERPEGSISTLTIQRTEQRDSAMYRCASSLATPKSSYEQYFGPGTRLTVT.

The CDR3 spells CASSVLDSTDTQYF. CDR3 sequence (DNA): TGTGCCAGCAGCGTACTCGATAGCACAGATACGCAGTATTTT. The chain recombines TRBV9 with TRBJ2-3; no reliable D call. The V and J ends lost 1 base and 0 bases respectively, with 6 bases between them. The CDR3 length is 14 residues. The germline gives CDR1 SGDLS, CDR2 YYNGEE.

The chain has TRBV18 and TRBJ1-3; D is unclear. The CDR3 is 19 amino acids. V was pared by 2 bases and J by 0 bases, with 20 bases between. Germline V gene data show CDR1 as KGHSH and CDR2 as LQKENI. The CDR3 loop is CASSPGREFVGSSGNTIYF. The CDR3, as DNA: TGTGCCAGCTCACCAGGGCGTGAGTTTGTGGGAAGCTCTGGAAACACCATATATTTT.

The J gene is TRBJ2-1, the V gene TRBV7-2, with 7 bases matching TRBD1. The CDR3 has 15 amino acids. J lost 0 bases, V lost 5 bases, and 4 bases had no gene match. From germline, CDR1 is SGHTA and CDR2 FQGNSA. CDR3 nucleotides: TGTGCCAGCAGCGATGACAGGGCCTCCTACAATGAGCAGTTCTTC. It encodes CASSDDRASYNEQFF.

This clone was seen more than once but under ten times. This rearrangement joins TRBV18 to TRBJ1-4; no firm D call. The V gene's germline CDR1 is KGHSH and CDR2 LQKENI. V was pared by 4 bases and J by 8 bases, with 11 bases between. The CDR3 length is 13 residues. CDR3 nucleotides: TGTGCCAGCTCACGGGAGTTGGAAGAAAAACTGTTTTTT. Protein sequence: CASSRELEEKLFF. Complete variable domain (other parts from reference TRBV18 and TRBJ1-4): NAGVMQNPRHLVRRRGQEARLRCSPMKGHSHVYWYRQLPEEGLKFMVYLQKENIIDESGMPKERFSAEFPKEGPSILRIQQVVRGDSAAYFCASSRELEEKLFFGSGTQLSVL.

This chain links TRBV10-3 with TRBJ2-3, with D hard to call. Germline assignment: CDR1 ENHRY and CDR2 SYGVKD. The CDR3 loop spans 14 amino acids. V was cut by 2 bases and J by 0 bases, with 6 bases left in between. In DNA, the CDR3 is TGTGCCATCAGTGAGGGCATTAGCACAGATACGCAGTATTTT. This translates into CAISEGISTDTQYF.

The V and J genes are TRBV2 and TRBJ1-5; D remains ambiguous. Deletions cut 7 bases from V and 4 bases from J, with 8 bases between. Germline V CDR1 and CDR2: SNHLY, FYNNEI. The CDR3 is 12 residues long. CDR3 bases: TGTGCCAGCAAACATGTGAATCAGCCCCAGCATTTT. Amino acid sequence: CASKHVNQPQHF. The variable domain in full, completed from reference TRBV2 and TRBJ1-5, reads EPEVTQTPSHQVTQMGQEVILRCVPISNHLYFYWYRQILGQKVEFLVSFYNNEISEKSEIFDDQFSVERPDGSNFTLKIRSTKLEDSAMYFCASKHVNQPQHFGDGTRLSIL.

The count of this clone is one. In DNA, the CDR3 is TGCAGCGTTGTAGACACGGGTGAGAACTATGGCTACACCTTC. Translation: CSVVDTGENYGYTF. This chain connects TRBV29-1 to TRBJ1-2; D is unresolved. The CDR3 is 14 residues long. V lost 4 bases, J lost 2 bases, and 14 bases lay in between. Per germline, CDR1 SQVTM and CDR2 ANQGSEA.

This sequence joins TRBV28 and TRBJ1-1; the D gene is possibly TRBD1 (5 bases). Germline V CDR1 and CDR2: MDHEN, SYDVKM. Trimming shortened V by 7 bases and J by 7 bases, and 19 bases separated the two germline ends. The CDR3 is 14 residues long. In DNA, the CDR3 is TGTGCCAGCAACGCAGGGCCATTAACCGGTGAAGCTTTCTTT. This gives the protein CASNAGPLTGEAFF. Based on the CDR3 plus reference TRBV28 and TRBJ1-1, the full variable domain is DVKVTQSSRYLVKRTGEKVFLECVQDMDHENMFWYRQDPGLGLRLIYFSYDVKMKEKGDIPEGYSVSREKKERFSLILESASTNQTSMYLCASNAGPLTGEAFFGQGTRLTVV.

The V and J genes are TRBV19 and TRBJ1-1; D possibly corresponds to TRBD1 (5 bases). This CDR3 is 14 amino acids long. The germline V gene has CDR1 LNHDA and CDR2 SQIVND (reference sequence). CDR3: CAAGVLGVNTEAFF. The CDR3 DNA reads TGTGCTGCGGGGGTTCTAGGGGTGAACACTGAAGCTTTCTTT. Full variable domain (remainder filled in from reference TRBV19 and TRBJ1-1): DGGITQSPKYLFRKEGQNVTLSCEQNLNHDAMYWYRQDPGQGLRLIYYSQIVNDFQKGDIAEGYSVSREKKESFPLTVTSAQKNPTAFYLCAAGVLGVNTEAFFGQGTRLTVV.

The chain carries TRBV5-1 and TRBJ2-1; 7 bases are a match to TRBD2. Trimming removed 0 bases from V and 4 bases from J; junction bases left unmatched: 7. Germline V CDR1 and CDR2: SGHRS, YFSETQ. The CDR3 length is 16 residues. The CDR3 region is CASSLVAGLGYNEQFF. The CDR3 DNA follows: TGCGCCAGCAGCTTGGTAGCCGGACTAGGGTACAATGAGCAGTTCTTC. The whole variable domain, filled in from reference TRBV5-1 and TRBJ2-1, reads KAGVTQTPRYLIKTRGQQVTLSCSPISGHRSVSWYQQTPGQGLQFLFEYFSETQRNKGNFPGRFSGRQFSNSRSEMNVSTLELGDSALYLCASSLVAGLGYNEQFFGPGTRLTVL.

The rearrangement links TRBV5-1 to TRBJ2-3; 8 bases match TRBD2. Germline CDR1 SGHRS, CDR2 YFSETQ. CDR3 length: 14 amino acids. The junction had 5 bases not matched to a gene; V was cut back by 4 bases and J by 4 bases. This chain's CDR3 is CASSRGGQADTQYF. The DNA for the CDR3 is TGCGCCAGCAGCCGCGGGGGGCAAGCAGATACGCAGTATTTT.

This clone was counted once. CDR3 sequence: CAWSDNSGSVETQYF. CDR3 nucleotides: TGTGCCTGGAGTGATAATAGCGGGAGTGTGGAGACCCAGTACTTC. V is TRBV30 and J is TRBJ2-5; 9 bases are a match to TRBD2. CDR3 size: 15 residues. Germline V gene data show CDR1 as GTSNPN and CDR2 as SVGIG (reference sequence). With 1 base clipped from V and 5 bases from J, the junction kept 8 bases outside the gene matches. The full variable domain, rest sourced from reference TRBV30 and TRBJ2-5, is SQTIHQWPATLVQPVGSPLSLECTVEGTSNPNLYWYRQAAGRGLQLLFYSVGIGQISSEVPQNLSASRPQDRQFILSSKKLLLSDSGFYLCAWSDNSGSVETQYFGPGTRLLVL.

The rearrangement uses TRBV5-4 and TRBJ2-7; 7 bases are a match to TRBD1. CDR1 is SGHNT and CDR2 is YYREEE in the germline V gene (reference sequence). CDR3 length equals 14 residues. V lost 2 bases to trimming and J lost 2 bases; unmatched junction nucleotides: 4. In DNA form, the CDR3 reads TGTGCCAGCAGCTTCCGGGACAGTCCCTACGAGCAGTACTTC. It yields the protein CASSFRDSPYEQYF.

The chain couples TRBV29-1 to TRBJ1-2; unclear D gene. The CDR3 loop spans 10 amino acids. Deletions cut 5 bases from V and 9 bases from J, with 10 bases between. The V gene's germline CDR1 is SQVTM and CDR2 ANQGSEA. CDR3 sequence: CSVQSGRYTF. For the CDR3, the DNA is TGCAGCGTTCAATCCGGCCGCTACACCTTC.

The chain links TRBV2 to TRBJ2-3; 9 bases line up with TRBD2. The CDR3 consists of 14 residues. Germline CDR1 and CDR2: SNHLY and FYNNEI. Trimming at V came to 7 bases and at J to 6 bases, leaving 8 bases not matched to a gene. The CDR3 DNA sequence: TGTGCCAGCAAGGGAGCGGGAGGTTGGGATACGCAGTATTTT. Its protein is CASKGAGGWDTQYF.

The chain carries TRBV6-5 and TRBJ2-7, with 9 bases identical to TRBD2. The CDR3 contains 13 residues. V lost 7 bases and J lost 5; bases outside the gene matches: 6. Germline CDR1 reads MNHEY; CDR2 reads SVGAGI. The CDR3 loop is CASISSGSNEQYF. CDR3 sequence (DNA): TGTGCCAGCATTAGTAGCGGGAGCAACGAGCAGTACTTC.

Comment on this clone: Relative to the germline gene, one junction end is altered; a read error may explain this. V and J are TRBV9 and TRBJ2-7; tentatively, D is TRBD2 (5 bases). The CDR3 sequence is 9 residues long. Per the germline V gene, CDR1 is SGDLS and CDR2 is YYNGEE. The CDR3 nucleotides read TGTGCCAGCAAGGAGGCGATTCCTTTC. Protein: CASKEAIPF.

This clone was counted only a few times. The chain combines TRBV6-6 with TRBJ1-2; D is unclear. This CDR3 comprises 14 residues. Trimming left V 9 bases short and J 3 bases short, with 17 bases between. In germline, CDR1 is MNHNY, CDR2 SVGAGI (reference sequence). The CDR3 reads CASVSDTTYYGYTF. The CDR3 DNA follows: TGTGCCAGTGTGAGTGACACAACTTACTATGGCTACACCTTC.

This chain connects TRBV5-1 to TRBJ1-1; 9 nucleotides line up with TRBD1. Germline V CDR1 and CDR2: SGHRS, YFSETQ. The CDR3 extends over 16 amino acids. V lost 0 bases to trimming and J lost 4 bases; unmatched junction nucleotides: 7. For the CDR3, the DNA is TGCGCCAGCAGCTTGGGAGGGACAGGGAGTGGCACTGAAGCTTTCTTT. Translation: CASSLGGTGSGTEAFF.

Points on this clone: The sample contains more than one DNA sequence encoding this CDR3. The V and J genes are TRBV7-2 and TRBJ2-7; possible D gene TRBD1, 5 bases. Trimming cost V 4 bases and J 4 bases, with 8 bases left between them. CDR3 size: 12 residues. Looked up from germline, CDR1 is SGHTA and CDR2 is FQGNSA. The DNA for the CDR3 is TGTGCCAGCAGCTCCCAGGGTTACGAGCAGTACTTC. Translating gives CASSSQGYEQYF.